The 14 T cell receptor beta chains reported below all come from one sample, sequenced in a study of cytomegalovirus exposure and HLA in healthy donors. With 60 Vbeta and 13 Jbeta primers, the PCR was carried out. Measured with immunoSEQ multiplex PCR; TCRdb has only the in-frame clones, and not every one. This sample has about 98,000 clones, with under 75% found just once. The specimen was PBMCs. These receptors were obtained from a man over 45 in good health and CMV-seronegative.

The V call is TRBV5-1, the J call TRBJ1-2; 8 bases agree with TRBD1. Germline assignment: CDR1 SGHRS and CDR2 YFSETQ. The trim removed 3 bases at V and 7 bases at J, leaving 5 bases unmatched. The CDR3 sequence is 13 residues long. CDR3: CASSSGTGGGYTF. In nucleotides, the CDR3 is TGCGCCAGCAGCTCCGGGACAGGTGGTGGCTACACCTTC.

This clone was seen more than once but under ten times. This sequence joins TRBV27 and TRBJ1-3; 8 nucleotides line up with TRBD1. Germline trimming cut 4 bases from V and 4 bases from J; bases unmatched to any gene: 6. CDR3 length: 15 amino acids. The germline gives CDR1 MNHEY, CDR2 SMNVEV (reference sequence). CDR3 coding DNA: TGTGCCAGCAGTTCAGGGGGCGCGGGGGGAAACACCATATATTTT. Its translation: CASSSGGAGGNTIYF.

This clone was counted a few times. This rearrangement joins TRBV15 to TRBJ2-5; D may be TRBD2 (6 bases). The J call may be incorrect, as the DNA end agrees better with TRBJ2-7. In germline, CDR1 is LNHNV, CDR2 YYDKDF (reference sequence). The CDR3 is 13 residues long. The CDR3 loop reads CATRPSVAYEQYF. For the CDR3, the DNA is TGTGCCACCCGGCCTAGCGTAGCCTACGAGCAGTACTTC.

Here the CDR3 reads CASSSTASSYEQYF. In DNA form, the CDR3 reads TGTGCCAGCAGCTCGACTGCTAGCTCCTACGAGCAGTACTTC. The chain uses TRBV7-3 and TRBJ2-7; D is undetermined. This CDR3 has 14 residues. Trimming left V 4 bases short and J 0 bases short, with 10 bases between. The V gene's germline CDR1 is SGHTA and CDR2 FQGTGA.

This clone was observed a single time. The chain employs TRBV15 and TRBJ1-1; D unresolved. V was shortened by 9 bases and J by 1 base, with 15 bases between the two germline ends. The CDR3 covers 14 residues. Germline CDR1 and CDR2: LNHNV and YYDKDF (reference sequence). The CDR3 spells CATATGAENTEAFF. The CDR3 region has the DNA TGTGCCACTGCGACCGGAGCGGAGAACACTGAAGCTTTCTTT.

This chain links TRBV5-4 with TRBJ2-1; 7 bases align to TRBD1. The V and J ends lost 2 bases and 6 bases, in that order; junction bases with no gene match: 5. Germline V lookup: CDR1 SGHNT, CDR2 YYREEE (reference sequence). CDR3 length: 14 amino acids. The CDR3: CASSFLSGGNEQFF. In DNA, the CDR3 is TGTGCCAGCAGCTTCCTATCAGGGGGCAATGAGCAGTTCTTC.

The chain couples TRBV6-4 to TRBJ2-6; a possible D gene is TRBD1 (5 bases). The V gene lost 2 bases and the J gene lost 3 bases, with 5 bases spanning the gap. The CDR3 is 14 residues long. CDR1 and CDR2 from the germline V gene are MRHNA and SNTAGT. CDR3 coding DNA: TGTGCCAGCAGTGACAGGGGTGGGGCCAACGTCCTGACTTTC. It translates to CASSDRGGANVLTF.

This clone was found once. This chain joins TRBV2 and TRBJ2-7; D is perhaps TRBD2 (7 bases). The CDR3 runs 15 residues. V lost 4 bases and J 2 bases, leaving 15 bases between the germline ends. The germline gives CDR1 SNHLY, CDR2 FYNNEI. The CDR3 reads CASSVWWRGPYEQYF. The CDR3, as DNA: TGTGCCAGCAGTGTTTGGTGGCGGGGGCCCTACGAGCAGTACTTC.

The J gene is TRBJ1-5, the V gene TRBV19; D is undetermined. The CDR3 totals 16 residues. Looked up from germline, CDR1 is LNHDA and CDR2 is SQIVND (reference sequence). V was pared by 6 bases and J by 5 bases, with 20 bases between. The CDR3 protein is CASRGRTAREDQPQHF. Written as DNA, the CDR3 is TGTGCCAGTAGGGGGAGGACCGCCCGAGAGGATCAGCCCCAGCATTTT. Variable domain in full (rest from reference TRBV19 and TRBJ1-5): DGGITQSPKYLFRKEGQNVTLSCEQNLNHDAMYWYRQDPGQGLRLIYYSQIVNDFQKGDIAEGYSVSREKKESFPLTVTSAQKNPTAFYLCASRGRTAREDQPQHFGDGTRLSIL.

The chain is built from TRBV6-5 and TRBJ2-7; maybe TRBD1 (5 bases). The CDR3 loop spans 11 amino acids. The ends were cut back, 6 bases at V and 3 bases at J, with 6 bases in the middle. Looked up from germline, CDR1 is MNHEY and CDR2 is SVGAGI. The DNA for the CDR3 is TGTGCCAGCAGGGGGCTCTACGAGCAGTACTTC. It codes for CASRGLYEQYF.

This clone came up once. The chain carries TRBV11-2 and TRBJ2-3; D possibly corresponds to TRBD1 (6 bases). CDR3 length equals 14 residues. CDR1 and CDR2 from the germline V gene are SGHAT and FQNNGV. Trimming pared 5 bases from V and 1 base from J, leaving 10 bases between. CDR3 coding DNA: TGTGCCAGCAGCATTTCAGGGGGCACAGATACGCAGTATTTT. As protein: CASSISGGTDTQYF.

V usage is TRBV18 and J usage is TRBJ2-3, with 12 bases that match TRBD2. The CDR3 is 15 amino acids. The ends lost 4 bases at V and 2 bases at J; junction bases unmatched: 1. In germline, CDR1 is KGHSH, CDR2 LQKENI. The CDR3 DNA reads TGTGCCAGCTCACGGACTAGCGGGGACACAGATACGCAGTATTTT. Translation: CASSRTSGDTDTQYF.

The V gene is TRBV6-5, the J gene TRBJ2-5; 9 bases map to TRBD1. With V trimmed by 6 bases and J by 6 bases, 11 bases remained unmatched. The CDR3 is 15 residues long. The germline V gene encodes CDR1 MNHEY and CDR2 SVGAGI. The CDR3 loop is CASSRTGTGQKTQYF. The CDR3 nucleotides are TGTGCCAGCAGCCGCACAGGGACAGGGCAGAAGACCCAGTACTTC.

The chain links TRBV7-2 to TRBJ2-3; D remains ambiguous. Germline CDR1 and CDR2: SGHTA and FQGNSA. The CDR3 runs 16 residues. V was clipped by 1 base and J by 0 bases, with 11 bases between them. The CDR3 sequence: CASSLDGIASTDTQYF. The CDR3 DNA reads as TGTGCCAGCAGCTTAGATGGCATTGCTAGCACAGATACGCAGTATTTT.